The clone carrying this TCR beta chain occurred many times. The CDR3 runs 14 residues. Between the trimmed V and J ends, which lost 5 bases and 0 bases, there was a span of 11 bases. From germline, CDR1 is LNHDA and CDR2 SQIVND (reference sequence). These data belong to a study of chronic HIV infection and antiretroviral therapy. TCRdb recomputed calls from the 5' RACE reads with MiXCR, one row per CDR3 protein. The data hold about 31,000 distinct CDR3 sequences, with about 8.6% observed a single time. The chain has TRBV19 and TRBJ2-7; D is possibly TRBD1 (5 bases). The sample comprised peripheral blood. This clonotype was sampled from an adult who had HIV and had not received antiretroviral therapy, or was an uninfected healthy control (not recorded which). The CDR3 here is CASSSETDSYEQYF. In DNA, the CDR3 is TGTGCCAGTAGTTCCGAGACAGACTCCTACGAGCAGTACTTC.